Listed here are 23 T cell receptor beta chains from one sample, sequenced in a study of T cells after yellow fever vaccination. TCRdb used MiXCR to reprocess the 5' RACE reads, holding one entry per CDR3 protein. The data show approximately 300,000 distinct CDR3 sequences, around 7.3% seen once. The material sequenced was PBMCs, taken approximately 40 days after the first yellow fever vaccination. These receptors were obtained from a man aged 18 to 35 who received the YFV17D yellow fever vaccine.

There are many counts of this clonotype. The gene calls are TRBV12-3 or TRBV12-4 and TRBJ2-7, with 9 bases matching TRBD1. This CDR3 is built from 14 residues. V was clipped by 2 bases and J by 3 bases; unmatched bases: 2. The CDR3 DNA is TGTGCCAGCAGTTTACGGGACAGGGTCTACGAGCAGTACTTC. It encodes CASSLRDRVYEQYF.

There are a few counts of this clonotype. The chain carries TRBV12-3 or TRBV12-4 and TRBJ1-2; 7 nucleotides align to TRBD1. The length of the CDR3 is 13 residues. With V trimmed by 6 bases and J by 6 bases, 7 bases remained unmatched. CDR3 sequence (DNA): TGTGCCAGCAGGCAGACAGGGTCGGATGGCTACACCTTC. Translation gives CASRQTGSDGYTF.

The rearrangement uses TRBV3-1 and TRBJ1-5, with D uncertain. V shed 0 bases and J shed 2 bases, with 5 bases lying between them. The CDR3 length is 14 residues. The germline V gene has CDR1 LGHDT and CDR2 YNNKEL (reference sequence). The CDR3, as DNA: TGTGCCAGCAGCCAAGATAGTGGCAATCAGCCCCAGCATTTT. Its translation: CASSQDSGNQPQHF.

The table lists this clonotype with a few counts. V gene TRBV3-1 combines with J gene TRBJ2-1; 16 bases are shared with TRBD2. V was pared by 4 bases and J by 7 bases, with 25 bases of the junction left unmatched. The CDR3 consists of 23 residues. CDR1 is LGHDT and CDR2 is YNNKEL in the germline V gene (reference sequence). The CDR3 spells CASSRYGTSGGAIRSFGANEQFF. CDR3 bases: TGTGCCAGCAGCCGCTATGGGACTAGCGGGGGGGCTATTCGGTCGTTTGGAGCGAATGAGCAGTTCTTC.

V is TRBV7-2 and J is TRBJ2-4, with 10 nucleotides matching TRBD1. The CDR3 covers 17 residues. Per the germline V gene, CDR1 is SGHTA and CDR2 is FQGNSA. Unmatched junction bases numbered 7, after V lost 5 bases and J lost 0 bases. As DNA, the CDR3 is TGTGCCAGCAGCCACCCGACAGGGGGCGAAGCCAAAAACATTCAGTACTTC. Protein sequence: CASSHPTGGEAKNIQYF.

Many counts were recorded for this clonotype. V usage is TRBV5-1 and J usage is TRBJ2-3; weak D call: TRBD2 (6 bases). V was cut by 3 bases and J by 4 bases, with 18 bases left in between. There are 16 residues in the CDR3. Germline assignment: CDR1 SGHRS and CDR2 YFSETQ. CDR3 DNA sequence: TGCGCCAGCAGCTGGAGACCGGGGGAAGGGGCAGATACGCAGTATTTT. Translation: CASSWRPGEGADTQYF.

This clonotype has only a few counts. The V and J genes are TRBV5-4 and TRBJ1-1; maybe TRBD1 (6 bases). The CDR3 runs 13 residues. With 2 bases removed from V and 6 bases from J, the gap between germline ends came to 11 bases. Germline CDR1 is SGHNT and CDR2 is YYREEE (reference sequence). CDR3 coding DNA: TGTGCCAGCAGCTTACAGGGTCCCCCTGAAGCTTTCTTT. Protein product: CASSLQGPPEAFF. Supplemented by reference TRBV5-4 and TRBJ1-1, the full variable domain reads ETGVTQSPTHLIKTRGQQVTLRCSSQSGHNTVSWYQQALGQGPQFIFQYYREEENGRGNFPPRFSGLQFPNYSSELNVNALELDDSALYLCASSLQGPPEAFFGQGTRLTVV.

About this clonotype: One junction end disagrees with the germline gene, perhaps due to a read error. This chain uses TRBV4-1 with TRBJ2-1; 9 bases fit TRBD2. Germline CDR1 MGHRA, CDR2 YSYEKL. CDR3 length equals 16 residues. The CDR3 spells CASSQGPSGEYNEPFF. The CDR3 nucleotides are TGCGCCAGCAGCCAAGGTCCTAGCGGGGAATACAATGAGCCGTTCTTC.

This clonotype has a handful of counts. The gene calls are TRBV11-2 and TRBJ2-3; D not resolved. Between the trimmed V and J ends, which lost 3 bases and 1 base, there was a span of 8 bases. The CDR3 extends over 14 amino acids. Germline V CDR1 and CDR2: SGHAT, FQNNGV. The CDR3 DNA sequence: TGTGCCAGCAGCTTCCGCGTAGGCACAGATACGCAGTATTTT. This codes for CASSFRVGTDTQYF.

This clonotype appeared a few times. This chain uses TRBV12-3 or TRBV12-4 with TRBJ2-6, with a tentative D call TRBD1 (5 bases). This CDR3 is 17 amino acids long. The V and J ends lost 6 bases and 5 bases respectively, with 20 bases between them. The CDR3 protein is CASSPTPWQGRANVLTF. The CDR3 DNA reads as TGTGCCAGCAGCCCCACTCCCTGGCAGGGAAGGGCCAACGTCCTGACTTTC.

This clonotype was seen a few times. The DNA of the CDR3 is TGCAGTGGTATGGGGAACTCCTACGAGCAGTACGTC. Amino acid sequence: CSGMGNSYEQYV. The chain is built from TRBV20-1 and TRBJ2-7, with D unresolved. CDR3 length: 12 amino acids. Germline lookup yields CDR1 DFQATT and CDR2 SNEGSKA (reference sequence). V was clipped by 7 bases and J by 0 bases, with 10 bases between them.

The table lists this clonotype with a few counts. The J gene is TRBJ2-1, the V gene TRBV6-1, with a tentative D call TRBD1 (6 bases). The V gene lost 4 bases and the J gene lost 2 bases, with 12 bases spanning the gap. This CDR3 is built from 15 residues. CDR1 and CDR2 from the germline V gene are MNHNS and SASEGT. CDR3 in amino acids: CASSALTGTYNEQFF. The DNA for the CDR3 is TGTGCCAGCAGTGCCCTGACAGGCACCTACAATGAGCAGTTCTTC.

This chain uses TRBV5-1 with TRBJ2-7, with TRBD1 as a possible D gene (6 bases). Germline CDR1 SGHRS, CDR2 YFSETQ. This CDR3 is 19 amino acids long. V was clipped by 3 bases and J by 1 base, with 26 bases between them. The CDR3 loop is CASSWSLTTGQHSSYEQYF. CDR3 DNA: TGCGCCAGCAGCTGGTCCCTCACGACAGGACAGCATAGTTCCTACGAGCAGTACTTC.

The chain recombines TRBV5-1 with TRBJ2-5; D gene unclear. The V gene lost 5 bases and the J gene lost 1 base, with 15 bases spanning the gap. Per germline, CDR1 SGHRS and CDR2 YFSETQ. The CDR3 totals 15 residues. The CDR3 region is CASSLAQSAQETQYF. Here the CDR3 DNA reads TGCGCCAGCAGTCTCGCGCAGTCGGCCCAAGAGACCCAGTACTTC.

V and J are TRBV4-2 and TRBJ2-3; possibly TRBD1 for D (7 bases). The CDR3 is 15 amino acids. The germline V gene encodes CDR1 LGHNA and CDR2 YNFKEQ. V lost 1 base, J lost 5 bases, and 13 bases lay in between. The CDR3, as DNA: TGTGCCAGCAGCCAAGGGTTCCAGGGGGGAGATACGCAGTATTTT. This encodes CASSQGFQGGDTQYF.

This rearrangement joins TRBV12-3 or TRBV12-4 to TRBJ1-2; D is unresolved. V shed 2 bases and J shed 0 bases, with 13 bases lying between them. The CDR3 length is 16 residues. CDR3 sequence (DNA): TGTGCCAGCAGTTTAACCCCCTGGCCGACTAACTATGGCTACACCTTC. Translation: CASSLTPWPTNYGYTF.

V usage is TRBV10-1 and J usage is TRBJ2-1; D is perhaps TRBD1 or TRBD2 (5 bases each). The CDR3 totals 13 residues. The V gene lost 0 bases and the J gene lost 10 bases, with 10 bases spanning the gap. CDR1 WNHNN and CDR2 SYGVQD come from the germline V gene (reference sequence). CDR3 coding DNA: TGCGCCAGCAGTGAGTCAGCCAGGGACGAGCAGTTCTTC. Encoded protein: CASSESARDEQFF.

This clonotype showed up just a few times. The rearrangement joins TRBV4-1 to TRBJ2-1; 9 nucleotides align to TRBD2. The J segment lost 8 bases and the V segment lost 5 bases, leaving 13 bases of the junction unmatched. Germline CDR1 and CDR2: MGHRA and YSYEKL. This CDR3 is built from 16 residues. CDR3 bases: TGCGCCAGCAGCAAACTTCGGGCGGGGGGGCGGTATGAGCAGTTCTTC. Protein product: CASSKLRAGGRYEQFF.

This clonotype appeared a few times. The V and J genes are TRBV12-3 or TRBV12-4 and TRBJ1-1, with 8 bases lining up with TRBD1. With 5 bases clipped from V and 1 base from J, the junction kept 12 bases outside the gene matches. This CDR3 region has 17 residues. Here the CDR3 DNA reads TGTGCCAGCAGTCCCGAACGACAGGGGATGGCGAACACTGAAGCTTTCTTT. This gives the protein CASSPERQGMANTEAFF.

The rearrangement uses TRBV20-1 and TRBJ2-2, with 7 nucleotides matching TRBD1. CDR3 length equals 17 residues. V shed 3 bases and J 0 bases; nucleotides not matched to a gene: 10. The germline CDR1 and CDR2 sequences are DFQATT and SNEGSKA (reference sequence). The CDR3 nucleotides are TGCAGTGCTAGGGAATCCAGGGGGACCACGAACACCGGGGAGCTGTTTTTT. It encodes CSARESRGTTNTGELFF.

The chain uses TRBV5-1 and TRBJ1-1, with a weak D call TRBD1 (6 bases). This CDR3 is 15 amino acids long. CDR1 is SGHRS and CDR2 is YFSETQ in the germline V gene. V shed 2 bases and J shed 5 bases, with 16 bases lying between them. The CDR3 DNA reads TGCGCCAGCAGCTTCGGCGGGGGGCGTGAAACTGAAGCTTTCTTT. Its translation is CASSFGGGRETEAFF. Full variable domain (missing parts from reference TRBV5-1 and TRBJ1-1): KAGVTQTPRYLIKTRGQQVTLSCSPISGHRSVSWYQQTPGQGLQFLFEYFSETQRNKGNFPGRFSGRQFSNSRSEMNVSTLELGDSALYLCASSFGGGRETEAFFGQGTRLTVV.

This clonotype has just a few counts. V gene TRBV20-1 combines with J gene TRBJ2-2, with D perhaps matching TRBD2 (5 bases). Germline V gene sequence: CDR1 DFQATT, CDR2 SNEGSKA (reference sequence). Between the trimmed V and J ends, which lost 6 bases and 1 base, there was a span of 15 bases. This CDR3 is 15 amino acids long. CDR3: CSARLTGVNTGELFF. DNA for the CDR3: TGCAGTGCCAGACTTACCGGGGTGAACACCGGGGAGCTGTTTTTT.

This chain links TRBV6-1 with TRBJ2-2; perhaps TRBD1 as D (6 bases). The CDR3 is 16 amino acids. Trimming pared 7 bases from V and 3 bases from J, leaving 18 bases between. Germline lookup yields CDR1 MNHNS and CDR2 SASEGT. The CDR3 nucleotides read TGTGCCAGCACCTTAGGAGGACAGACCTACACCGGGGAGCTGTTTTTT. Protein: CASTLGGQTYTGELFF.